These 26 T cell receptor beta chains originate from one sample sequenced in a study of monozygotic twins with inflammatory bowel disease. Each CDR3 protein gets one entry in TCRdb, which reprocessed the 5' RACE reads and gives no DNA. The sample features 95,000 to 110,000 distinct CDR3 sequences, with under 2.5% in its top ten. Sequencing was carried out using blood. These receptor sequences come from a human donor with ulcerative colitis or Crohn's disease, or a healthy co-twin of an affected twin (not recorded which).

The chain is built from TRBV10-3 and TRBJ2-3; TCRdb reports TRBD2, a call that lacks DNA to check it against. The V gene's germline CDR1 is ENHRY and CDR2 SYGVKD. The CDR3 is 15 amino acids. CDR3 residues: CAIGASGGDTDTQYF.

This chain uses TRBV20-1 with TRBJ2-3; as DNA is missing, the TRBD1 call by TCRdb cannot be tested. The CDR3 contains 14 residues. Germline CDR1 and CDR2: DFQATT and SNEGSKA (reference sequence). CDR3 in amino acids: CSARDSGGRYTQYF.

This rearrangement joins TRBV20-1 to TRBJ2-7; absent DNA, TCRdb's TRBD2 call cannot be checked. Germline CDR1 DFQATT, CDR2 SNEGSKA (reference sequence). The CDR3 has 16 amino acids. The CDR3 protein is CSASGTSGRARDEQYF.

The gene calls are TRBV18 and TRBJ1-2; TCRdb lists TRBD1, though no DNA is available to test this call. This CDR3 spans 17 amino acids. Looked up from germline, CDR1 is KGHSH and CDR2 is LQKENI. CDR3 sequence reads: CASSPPGTGGPKSGYTF.

The chain uses TRBV19 and TRBJ2-1; no DNA is available, so the TRBD2 call from TCRdb remains unchecked. Germline V gene lookup returns CDR1 LNHDA and CDR2 SQIVND (reference sequence). This CDR3 is 16 amino acids long. The chain's CDR3 is CASSRGRGLADNEQFF.

V and J are TRBV12-3 or TRBV12-4 and TRBJ2-7; the TCRdb D gene call, TRBD1, has no DNA to confirm it. There are 15 residues in the CDR3. CDR3: CASSPLDRVSYEQYF.

The chain joins TRBV20-1 to TRBJ2-7; as DNA is missing, the TRBD2 call by TCRdb cannot be tested. The CDR3 loop spans 13 amino acids. CDR1 and CDR2 from the germline V gene are DFQATT and SNEGSKA (reference sequence). CDR3 in amino acids: CSAGTSGSWEQYF.

V gene TRBV24-1 combines with J gene TRBJ1-1; the D call from TCRdb, TRBD1, cannot be confirmed without DNA. From germline, CDR1 is KGHDR and CDR2 SFDVKD. The CDR3 length is 14 residues. CDR3 sequence reads: CATSQTGGSTEAFF.

This chain connects TRBV20-1 to TRBJ2-3; TCRdb names TRBD2, which stays unverified in the absence of DNA. CDR1 and CDR2 (germline): DFQATT, SNEGSKA (reference sequence). This CDR3 region has 15 residues. This CDR3 reads CSARLPGRGSDTQYF.

The chain uses TRBV12-3 or TRBV12-4 and TRBJ1-5; TCRdb indicates TRBD1, and absent DNA this call remains unverified. The CDR3 length is 14 residues. CDR3 amino acids: CASSLLSGGQPQRF.

V usage is TRBV7-2 and J usage is TRBJ1-1; with no DNA, the TCRdb D assignment of TRBD1 cannot be verified. CDR3 length equals 17 residues. Per germline, CDR1 SGHTA and CDR2 FQGNSA. CDR3 in amino acids: CASSSLLGGGRNTEAFF.

The genes are TRBV12-3 or TRBV12-4 and TRBJ1-5; absent DNA, TCRdb's TRBD1 call cannot be checked. The CDR3 consists of 15 residues. The CDR3 loop is CASTLRDRDNQPQHF.

The rearrangement uses TRBV7-2 and TRBJ1-5. The CDR3 consists of 13 residues. Germline CDR1 is SGHTA and CDR2 is FQGNSA. CDR3 in amino acids: CASSPSPIWPQHF.

The chain has TRBV14 and TRBJ2-5; as DNA is missing, the TRBD1 call by TCRdb cannot be tested. Germline CDR1 is SGHDN and CDR2 is FVKESK. The CDR3 is made up of 14 amino acids. The CDR3 region is CASSQDGVPGTQYF.

The chain is built from TRBV20-1 and TRBJ1-1. Germline values: CDR1 DFQATT, CDR2 SNEGSKA (reference sequence). This CDR3 has 15 residues. The CDR3 loop is CSARELELVNTEAFF.

CDR3 residues: CASSGASSYNEQFF. The rearrangement links TRBV7-9 to TRBJ2-1; no DNA is available, so the TRBD1 call from TCRdb remains unchecked. The germline CDR1 and CDR2 sequences are SEHNR and FQNEAQ (reference sequence). The CDR3 covers 14 residues.

The chain combines TRBV20-1 with TRBJ2-2; checking the TCRdb D call of TRBD2 is not possible without DNA. This CDR3 region has 14 residues. The V gene's germline CDR1 is DFQATT and CDR2 SNEGSKA (reference sequence). CDR3 sequence: CSARVAHYTGELFF.

The chain recombines TRBV30 with TRBJ1-1; as DNA is missing, the TRBD1 call by TCRdb cannot be tested. The germline gives CDR1 GTSNPN, CDR2 SVGIG (reference sequence). The CDR3 contains 13 residues. The chain's CDR3 is CAWHRGAETEAFF.

The gene calls are TRBV20-1 and TRBJ1-6; without DNA, the TCRdb call of TRBD1 cannot be checked. Germline CDR1 reads DFQATT; CDR2 reads SNEGSKA (reference sequence). The CDR3 consists of 13 residues. The CDR3 here is CSAPRDRGSPLHF.

The CDR3 spells CASSLGVSTDTQYF. The V gene is TRBV5-6, the J gene TRBJ2-3. Germline V gene lookup returns CDR1 SGHDT and CDR2 YYEEEE. The CDR3 sequence is 14 residues long.

The chain has TRBV6-5 and TRBJ2-7; the TRBD1 assignment by TCRdb is unverifiable without DNA. Per germline, CDR1 MNHEY and CDR2 SVGAGI. The CDR3 spans 16 residues. The chain's CDR3 is CASSWTRDRWTYEQYF.

The rearrangement links TRBV11-2 to TRBJ1-2; TCRdb picks TRBD1, but there is no DNA to check that call. CDR1 is SGHAT and CDR2 is FQNNGV in the germline V gene. The CDR3 is made up of 15 amino acids. The CDR3 here is CASSLGTSGGSGYTF.

The V call is TRBV5-1, the J call TRBJ2-1; TCRdb's D call, TRBD2, is unchecked because there is no DNA. Germline CDR1 is SGHRS and CDR2 is YFSETQ. The CDR3 is 17 residues long. Here the CDR3 reads CASSLAPAGGGSNEQFF.

The chain carries TRBV29-1 and TRBJ2-7; TCRdb gives TRBD2 as the D gene, but with no DNA this cannot be confirmed. Germline loops: CDR1 SQVTM, CDR2 ANQGSEA. The length of the CDR3 is 14 residues. The CDR3 here is CSVTPGTRSYEQYF.

The chain joins TRBV7-2 to TRBJ1-1; TCRdb selects TRBD1, and the lack of DNA leaves this call unchecked. The germline gives CDR1 SGHTA, CDR2 FQGNSA. The CDR3 totals 14 residues. The CDR3 loop reads CASSLGQPNTEAFF.

The V call is TRBV6-6, the J call TRBJ1-2. Germline CDR1 reads MNHNY; CDR2 reads SVGAGI (reference sequence). This CDR3 region has 13 residues. The CDR3 region is CASSPTENYGYTF.